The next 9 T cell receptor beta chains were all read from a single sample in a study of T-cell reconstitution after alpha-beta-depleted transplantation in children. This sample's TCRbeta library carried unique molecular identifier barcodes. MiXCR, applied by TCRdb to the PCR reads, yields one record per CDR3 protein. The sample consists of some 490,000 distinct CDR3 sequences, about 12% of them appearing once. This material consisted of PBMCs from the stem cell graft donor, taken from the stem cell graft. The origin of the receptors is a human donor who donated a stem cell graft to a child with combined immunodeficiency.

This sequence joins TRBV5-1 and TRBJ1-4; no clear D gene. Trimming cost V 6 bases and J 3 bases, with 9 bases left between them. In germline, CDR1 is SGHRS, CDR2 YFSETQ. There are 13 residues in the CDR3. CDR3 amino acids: CASMVRPNEKLFF. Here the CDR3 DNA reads TGCGCCAGCATGGTGCGGCCTAATGAAAAACTGTTTTTT.

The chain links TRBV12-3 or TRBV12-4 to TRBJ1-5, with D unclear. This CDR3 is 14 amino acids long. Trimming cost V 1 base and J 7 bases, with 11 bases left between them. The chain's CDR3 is CASSLGGSSQPQHF. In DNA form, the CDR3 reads TGTGCCAGCAGTTTAGGAGGGTCTTCACAGCCCCAGCATTTT.

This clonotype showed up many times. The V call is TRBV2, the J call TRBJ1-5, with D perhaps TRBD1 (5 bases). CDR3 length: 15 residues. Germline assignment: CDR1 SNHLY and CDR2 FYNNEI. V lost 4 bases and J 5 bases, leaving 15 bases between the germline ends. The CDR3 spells CASSAVGDLDQPQHF. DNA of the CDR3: TGTGCCAGCAGTGCGGTGGGGGATCTGGATCAGCCCCAGCATTTT.

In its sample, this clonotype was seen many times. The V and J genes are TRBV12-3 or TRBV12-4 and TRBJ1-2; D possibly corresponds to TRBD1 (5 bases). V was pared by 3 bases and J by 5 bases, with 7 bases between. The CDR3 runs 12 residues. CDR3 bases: TGTGCCAGCAGTTTGGGGGAATATGGCTACACCTTC. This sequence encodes CASSLGEYGYTF.

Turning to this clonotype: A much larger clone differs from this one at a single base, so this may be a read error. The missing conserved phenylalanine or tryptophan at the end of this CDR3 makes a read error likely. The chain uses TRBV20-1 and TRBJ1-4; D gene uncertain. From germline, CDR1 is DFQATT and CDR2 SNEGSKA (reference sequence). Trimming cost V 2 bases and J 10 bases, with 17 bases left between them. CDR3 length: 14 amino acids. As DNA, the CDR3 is TGCAGTGCTAGAACGGACGGACTCAGCGGAAAACTGTTTTAT. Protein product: CSARTDGLSGKLFY.

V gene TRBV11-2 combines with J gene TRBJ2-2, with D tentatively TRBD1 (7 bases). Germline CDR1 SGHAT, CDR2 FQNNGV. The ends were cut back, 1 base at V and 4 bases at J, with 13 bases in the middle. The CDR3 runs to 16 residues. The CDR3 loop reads CASSLVGGQPTGELFF. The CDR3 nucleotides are TGTGCCAGCAGCTTAGTGGGGGGACAGCCCACCGGGGAGCTGTTTTTT.

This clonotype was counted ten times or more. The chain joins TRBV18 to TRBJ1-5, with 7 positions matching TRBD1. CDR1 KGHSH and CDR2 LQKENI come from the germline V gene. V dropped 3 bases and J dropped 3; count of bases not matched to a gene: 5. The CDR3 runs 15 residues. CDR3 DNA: TGTGCCAGCTCACCGGTAGGGGGCGACAATCAGCCCCAGCATTTT. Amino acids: CASSPVGGDNQPQHF.

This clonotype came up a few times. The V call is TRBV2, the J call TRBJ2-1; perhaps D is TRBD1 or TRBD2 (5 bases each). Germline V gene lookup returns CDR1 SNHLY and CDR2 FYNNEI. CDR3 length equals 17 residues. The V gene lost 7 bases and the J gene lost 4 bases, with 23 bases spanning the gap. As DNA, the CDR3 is TGTGCCAGCACGGGGCGGGTATCTGGATTGGGTTACAATGAGCAGTTCTTC. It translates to CASTGRVSGLGYNEQFF.

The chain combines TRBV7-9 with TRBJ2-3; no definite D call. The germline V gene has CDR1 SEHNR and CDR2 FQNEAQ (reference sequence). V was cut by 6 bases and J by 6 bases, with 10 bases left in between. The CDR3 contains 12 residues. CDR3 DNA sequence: TGTGCCAGCAGTATAGGTCGTGATACGCAGTATTTT. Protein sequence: CASSIGRDTQYF.